This TCR beta chain was captured by sequencing in a study of cytomegalovirus exposure and HLA in healthy donors. Study-level results: A later analysis revealed that TCR association rates differed between HLA loci, peaking at DRB1 and bottoming out at HLA-C.

PCR amplification relied on 60 Vbeta primers (plus 13 Jbeta primers). The method was immunoSEQ multiplex PCR; TCRdb's version includes in-frame clones alone and lacks a portion of them. The data hold 70,000 or so clones, with 74% observed a single time. V was cut by 10 bases and J by 8 bases, with 21 bases left in between. The CDR3 spans 14 residues. The germline V gene encodes CDR1 MDHEN and CDR2 SYDVKM. Details on this clone: As yet, its antigen is unknown.

The V gene is TRBV28, the J gene TRBJ2-1; tentative D call: TRBD2 (5 bases). Sequencing was done on a sample of PBMCs. The TCR sequence derives from a woman aged 55-70 years in good health and CMV-seropositive. CDR3 coding DNA: TGTGCCACCCGGGGAACCCTTTTTGTGGATGAGCAGTTCTTC. Its translation: CATRGTLFVDEQFF.